The rows below give T cell receptor beta chains drawn from one sample of a study of Ad26.COV2.S vaccination and SARS-CoV-2 variants. Repertoires were generated with immunoSEQ multiplex PCR, while TCRdb's copy carries only in-frame clones and drops some. The sample has 350,000 to 500,000 clones, about 92% seen once. The sequencing used peripheral blood, collected in a trial of Ad26.COV2.S vaccine versus placebo. These receptors all come from a person between 18 and 65 years old who received the Ad26.COV2.S COVID-19 vaccine or a placebo. Both conserved end residues are part of each CDR3. A D gene is named only where the DNA matches it firmly. Clone size, where shown, is once, few, many, or a class for clones that have expanded.

D	V	size	J	CDR3	DNA
NA	TRBV5-5	NA	TRBJ2-7	CASSLDRNRNYEQYF	TGTGCCAGCAGCCTTGATCGTAACAGGAATTACGAGCAGTACTTC
NA	TRBV28	once	TRBJ2-6	CASSPGQTLANVLTF	TGTGCCAGCAGTCCAGGACAGACGCTGGCCAACGTCCTGACTTTC
NA	TRBV28	NA	TRBJ2-7	CASNSRSGGGEQYF	TGTGCCAGCAACTCGAGGTCCGGGGGCGGCGAGCAGTACTTC
NA	TRBV29-1	NA	TRBJ1-4	CSVEEVQGEKLFF	TGCAGCGTTGAAGAGGTCCAGGGTGAAAAACTGTTTTTT
NA	TRBV27	NA	TRBJ2-7	CASSLRLAGPSYEQYF	TGTGCCAGCAGTTTACGCTTGGCGGGACCATCCTACGAGCAGTACTTC
TRBD2	TRBV5-6	NA	TRBJ2-7	CASSSGFGRGRSYEQYF	TGTGCCAGCAGCTCGGGCTTTGGGAGGGGTCGATCCTACGAGCAGTACTTC
TRBD1	TRBV2	NA	TRBJ2-7	CASEDRAGEQYF	TGTGCCAGCGAGGACAGGGCCGGGGAGCAGTACTTC
NA	TRBV6-6	NA	TRBJ2-7	CASSSRYEQYF	TGTGCCAGCAGTTCGCGATACGAGCAGTACTTC
NA	TRBV11-3	NA	TRBJ2-5	CASSSGLQETQYF	TGTGCCAGCAGCTCCGGACTGCAAGAGACCCAGTACTTC
NA	TRBV6-6	NA	TRBJ1-1	CASGRQNTEAFF	TGTGCCAGCGGGAGGCAGAACACTGAAGCTTTCTTT
NA	TRBV18	NA	TRBJ2-7	CASSPLGELGYEQYF	TGTGCCAGCTCACCACTTGGGGAACTGGGCTACGAGCAGTACTTC
TRBD1	TRBV18	NA	TRBJ2-7	CASSDTGVYEQYF	TGTGCCAGCTCAGATACAGGGGTGTACGAGCAGTACTTC
TRBD1	TRBV6-2/TRBV6-3	NA	TRBJ2-7	CASSYSRDRDAYEQYF	TGTGCCAGCAGTTACTCGAGGGACAGGGACGCCTACGAGCAGTACTTC
NA	TRBV9	NA	TRBJ1-1	CASSVDPVMNTEAFF	TGTGCCAGCAGCGTAGATCCGGTCATGAACACTGAAGCTTTCTTT
NA	TRBV6-5	NA	TRBJ2-2	CASRAIGNTGELFF	TGTGCCAGCAGGGCGATTGGAAACACCGGGGAGCTGTTTTTT
NA	TRBV27	NA	TRBJ1-6	CASSLTDSDNSPLHF	TGTGCCAGCAGCTTGACAGACTCTGATAATTCACCCCTCCACTTT
NA	TRBV6-2/TRBV6-3	NA	TRBJ2-1	CASSYGGTDNEQFF	TGTGCCAGCAGTTACGGCGGGACTGACAATGAGCAGTTCTTC
NA	TRBV9	NA	TRBJ1-1	CASSPREGGNTEAFF	TGTGCCAGCAGCCCAAGGGAAGGGGGGAACACTGAAGCTTTCTTT
NA	TRBV5-6	NA	TRBJ2-1	CASSFGQGRNEQFF	TGTGCCAGCAGCTTCGGCCAGGGGAGGAATGAGCAGTTCTTC
TRBD2	TRBV29-1	NA	TRBJ2-7	CSVELAGSFYEQYF	TGCAGCGTTGAATTAGCGGGGAGTTTCTACGAGCAGTACTTC
NA	TRBV5-1	NA	TRBJ2-5	CASSPTATGTSETQYF	TGCGCCAGCAGCCCCACGGCCACGGGGACGAGTGAGACCCAGTACTTC
NA	TRBV5-6	NA	TRBJ1-2	CASSLAPGNYGYTF	TGTGCCAGCAGCTTGGCGCCGGGAAACTATGGCTACACCTTC
NA	TRBV7-2	NA	TRBJ2-5	CASSLVAVPPGETQYF	TGTGCCAGCAGCCTCGTAGCGGTCCCCCCTGGGGAGACCCAGTACTTC
NA	TRBV5-4	NA	TRBJ1-2	CASSGIGDLYGYTF	TGTGCCAGCTCGGGGATCGGGGATCTCTATGGCTACACCTTC
NA	TRBV16	NA	TRBJ1-1	CASSQFSGMNTEAFF	TGTGCCAGCAGCCAATTTTCCGGGATGAACACTGAAGCTTTCTTT
TRBD1	TRBV4-2	once	TRBJ1-1	CASSPGQGNTEAFF	TGTGCCAGCAGCCCCGGACAGGGGAACACTGAAGCTTTCTTT
TRBD1	TRBV28	NA	TRBJ2-7	CASSLDRGSYEQYF	TGTGCCAGCAGTTTAGACAGGGGATCCTACGAGCAGTACTTC
TRBD2	TRBV14	NA	TRBJ2-7	CASSPLRLAVHEQYF	TGTGCCAGCAGCCCTCTTAGACTAGCTGTCCACGAGCAGTACTTC
NA	TRBV27	NA	TRBJ2-1	CASRWGSGQGINEQFF	TGTGCCAGCAGGTGGGGGAGTGGGCAGGGGATAAATGAGCAGTTCTTC
NA	TRBV18	NA	TRBJ2-1	CASSPVQGERNEQFF	TGTGCCAGCTCACCAGTGCAGGGTGAGCGGAATGAGCAGTTCTTC
NA	TRBV28	NA	TRBJ1-1	CASSFVSSAALNTEAFF	TGTGCCAGCAGTTTCGTTTCCTCGGCAGCCCTTAACACTGAAGCTTTCTTT
TRBD2	TRBV27	NA	TRBJ2-7	CASSRWTSGGSYEQYF	TGTGCCAGCTCCCGATGGACTAGCGGGGGATCCTACGAGCAGTACTTC
TRBD2	TRBV5-5	NA	TRBJ2-1	CASSLIAGGIEQFF	TGTGCCAGCAGCTTGATAGCGGGGGGGATTGAGCAGTTCTTC
TRBD1	TRBV28	NA	TRBJ1-1	CASRPRGRSEAFF	TGTGCCAGCAGGCCCAGGGGGCGCAGTGAAGCTTTCTTT
NA	TRBV19	NA	TRBJ2-3	CASSIGTTSTDTQYF	TGTGCCAGTAGTATAGGCACAACTAGCACAGATACGCAGTATTTT
NA	TRBV6-1	NA	TRBJ2-4	CASSEALPDIQYF	TGTGCCAGCAGTGAAGCCCTACCGGACATTCAGTACTTC
TRBD2	TRBV7-8	NA	TRBJ2-7	CASRLVGLAGVEGHEQYF	TGTGCCAGCAGATTGGTAGGGCTAGCGGGAGTAGAGGGTCACGAGCAGTACTTC
NA	TRBV5-1	NA	TRBJ1-3	CASSGGDSGNTIYF	TGCGCCAGCAGCGGCGGGGACTCTGGAAACACCATATATTTT
NA	TRBV27	NA	TRBJ1-5	CASSLSWGPNQPQHF	TGTGCCAGCAGTTTATCTTGGGGCCCCAATCAGCCCCAGCATTTT
NA	TRBV5-4	NA	TRBJ1-2	CASSPPGREYYGYTF	TGTGCCAGCAGCCCCCCGGGACGGGAGTACTATGGCTACACCTTC
NA	TRBV6-2/TRBV6-3	few	TRBJ1-2	CASSSGNYGYTF	TGTGCCAGCAGTTCAGGAAACTATGGCTACACCTTC
NA	TRBV5-6	NA	TRBJ2-7	CASSLGPDPYYEQYF	TGTGCCAGCAGCTTGGGCCCAGATCCCTACTACGAGCAGTACTTC
NA	TRBV9	NA	TRBJ2-1	CASSVGDYYNEQFF	TGTGCCAGCAGCGTAGGAGACTACTACAATGAGCAGTTCTTC
NA	TRBV5-1	NA	TRBJ2-1	CASSLGAGSSYNEQFF	TGCGCCAGCAGCTTGGGAGCCGGGAGCTCCTACAATGAGCAGTTCTTC
NA	TRBV6-5	once	TRBJ2-1	CASSNRRNSYNEQFF	TGTGCCAGCAGCAATCGACGAAACTCCTACAATGAGCAGTTCTTC
TRBD2	TRBV2	NA	TRBJ2-1	CASSSSGVYNEQFF	TGTGCCAGCAGTTCTAGCGGAGTCTACAATGAGCAGTTCTTC
NA	TRBV28	NA	TRBJ1-6	CASSLRSRGSPLHF	TGTGCCAGCAGTTTAAGAAGTAGGGGTTCACCCCTCCACTTT
NA	TRBV18	NA	TRBJ2-7	CASSTTSLSAQYF	TGTGCCAGCTCAACGACATCCCTCTCGGCGCAGTACTTC
TRBD2	TRBV11-1	NA	TRBJ2-5	CASSSPTSGRETQYF	TGTGCCAGCAGCTCGCCGACTAGCGGGAGGGAGACCCAGTACTTC
NA	TRBV19	NA	TRBJ2-1	CASNPSSYNEQFF	TGTGCCAGTAATCCGTCCTCCTACAATGAGCAGTTCTTC
NA	TRBV28	NA	TRBJ2-5	CASSFRLRARETQYF	TGTGCCAGCAGTTTTCGACTTCGAGCACGGGAGACCCAGTACTTC
NA	TRBV6-6	once	TRBJ1-5	CASSPRFAANSNQPQHF	TGTGCCAGCAGTCCCCGTTTCGCAGCAAATAGCAATCAGCCCCAGCATTTT
TRBD1	TRBV19	once	TRBJ1-1	CASSLGQAFTEAFF	TGTGCCAGTAGTCTGGGACAGGCCTTCACTGAAGCTTTCTTT
TRBD2	TRBV6-5	NA	TRBJ2-1	CASSTIAGGLEQFF	TGTGCCAGCAGTACCATAGCGGGAGGGTTGGAGCAGTTCTTC